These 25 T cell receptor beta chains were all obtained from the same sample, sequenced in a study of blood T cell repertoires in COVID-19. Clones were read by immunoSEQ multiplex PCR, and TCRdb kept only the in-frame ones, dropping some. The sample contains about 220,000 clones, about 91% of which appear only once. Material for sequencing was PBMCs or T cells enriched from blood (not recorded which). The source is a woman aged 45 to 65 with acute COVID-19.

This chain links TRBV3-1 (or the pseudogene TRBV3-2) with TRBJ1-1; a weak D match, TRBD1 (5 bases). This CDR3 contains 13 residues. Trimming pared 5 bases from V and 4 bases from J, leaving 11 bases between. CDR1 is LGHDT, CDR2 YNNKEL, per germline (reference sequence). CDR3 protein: CASSYGGATEAFF. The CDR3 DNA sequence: TGTGCCAGCAGCTATGGAGGGGCCACTGAAGCTTTCTTT.

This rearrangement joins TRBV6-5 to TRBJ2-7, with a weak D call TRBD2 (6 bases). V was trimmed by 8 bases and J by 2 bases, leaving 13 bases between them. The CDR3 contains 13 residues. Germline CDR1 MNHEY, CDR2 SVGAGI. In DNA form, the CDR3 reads TGTGCCAGCTTTGGGGGGAGTGCCTACGAGCAGTACTTC. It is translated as CASFGGSAYEQYF.

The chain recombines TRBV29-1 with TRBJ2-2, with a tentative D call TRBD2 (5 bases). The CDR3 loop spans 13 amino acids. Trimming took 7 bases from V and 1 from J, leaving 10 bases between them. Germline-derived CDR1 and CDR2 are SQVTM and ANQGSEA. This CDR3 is CSADYQNTGELFF. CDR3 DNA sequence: TGCAGCGCCGACTACCAGAACACCGGGGAGCTGTTTTTT.

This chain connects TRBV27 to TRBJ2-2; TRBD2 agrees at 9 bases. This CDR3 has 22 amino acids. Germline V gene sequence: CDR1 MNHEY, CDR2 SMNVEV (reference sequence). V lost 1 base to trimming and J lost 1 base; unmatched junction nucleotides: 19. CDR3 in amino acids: CASSLFYPGLADDGENTGELFF. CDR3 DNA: TGTGCCAGCAGTTTATTCTATCCGGGACTAGCTGATGACGGCGAGAACACCGGGGAGCTGTTTTTT.

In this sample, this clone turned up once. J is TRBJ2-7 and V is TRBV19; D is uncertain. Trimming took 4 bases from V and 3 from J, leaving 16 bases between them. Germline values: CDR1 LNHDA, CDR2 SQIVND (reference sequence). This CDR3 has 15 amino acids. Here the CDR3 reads CASSNGLLAGYEQYF. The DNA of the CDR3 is TGTGCCAGTAGTAATGGGCTGCTCGCTGGCTACGAGCAGTACTTC.

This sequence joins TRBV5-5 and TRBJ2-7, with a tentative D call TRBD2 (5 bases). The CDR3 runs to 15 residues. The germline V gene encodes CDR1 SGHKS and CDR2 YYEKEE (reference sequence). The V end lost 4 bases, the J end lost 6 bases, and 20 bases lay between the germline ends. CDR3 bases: TGTGCCAGCAGCCTCACGGACGGCAGACGGGGCGAGCAGTACTTC. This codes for CASSLTDGRRGEQYF.

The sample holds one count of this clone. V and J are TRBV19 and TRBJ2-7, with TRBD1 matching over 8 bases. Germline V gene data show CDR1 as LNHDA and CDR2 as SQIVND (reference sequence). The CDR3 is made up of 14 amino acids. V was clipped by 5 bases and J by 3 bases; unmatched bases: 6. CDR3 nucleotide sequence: TGTGCCAGTAGTTACGACAGGGGAGGCTACGAGCAGTACTTC. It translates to CASSYDRGGYEQYF.

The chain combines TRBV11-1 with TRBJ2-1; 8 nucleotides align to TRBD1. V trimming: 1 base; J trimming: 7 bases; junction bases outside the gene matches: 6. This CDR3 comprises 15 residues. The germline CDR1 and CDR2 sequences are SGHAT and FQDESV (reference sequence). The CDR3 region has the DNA TGTGCCAGCAGCTTAGGTTCAGGGGGCTGGAATGAGCAGTTCTTC. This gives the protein CASSLGSGGWNEQFF.

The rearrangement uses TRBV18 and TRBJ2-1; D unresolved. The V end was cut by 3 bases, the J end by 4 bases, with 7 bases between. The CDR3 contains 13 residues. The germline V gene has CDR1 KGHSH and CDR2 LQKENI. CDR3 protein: CASSPHEYNEQFF. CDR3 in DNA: TGTGCCAGCTCACCGCACGAGTACAATGAGCAGTTCTTC. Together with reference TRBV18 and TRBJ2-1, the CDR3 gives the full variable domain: NAGVMQNPRHLVRRRGQEARLRCSPMKGHSHVYWYRQLPEEGLKFMVYLQKENIIDESGMPKERFSAEFPKEGPSILRIQQVVRGDSAAYFCASSPHEYNEQFFGPGTRLTVL.

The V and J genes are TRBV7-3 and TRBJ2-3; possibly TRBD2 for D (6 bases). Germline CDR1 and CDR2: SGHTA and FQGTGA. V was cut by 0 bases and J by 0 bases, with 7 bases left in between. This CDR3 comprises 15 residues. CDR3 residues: CASSLTGTSTDTQYF. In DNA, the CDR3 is TGTGCCAGCAGCTTAACCGGGACTAGCACAGATACGCAGTATTTT.

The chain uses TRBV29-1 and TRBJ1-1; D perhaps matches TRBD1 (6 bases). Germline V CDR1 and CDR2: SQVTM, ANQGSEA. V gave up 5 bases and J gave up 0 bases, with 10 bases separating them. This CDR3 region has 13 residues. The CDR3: CSVTQGMNTEAFF. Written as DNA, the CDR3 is TGCAGCGTTACACAGGGCATGAACACTGAAGCTTTCTTT.

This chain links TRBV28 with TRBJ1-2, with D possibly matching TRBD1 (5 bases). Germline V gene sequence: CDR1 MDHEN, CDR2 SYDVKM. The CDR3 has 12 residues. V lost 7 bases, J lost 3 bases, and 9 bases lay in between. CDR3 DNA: TGTGCCAGCACCACGACAGACTATGGCTACACCTTC. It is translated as CASTTTDYGYTF.

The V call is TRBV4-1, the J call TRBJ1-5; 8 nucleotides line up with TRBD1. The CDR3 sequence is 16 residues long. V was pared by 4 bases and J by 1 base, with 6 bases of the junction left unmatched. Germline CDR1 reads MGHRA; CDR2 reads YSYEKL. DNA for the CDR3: TGCGCCAGCAGCCGTCCGGGACAGGACAGCAATCAGCCCCAGCATTTT. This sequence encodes CASSRPGQDSNQPQHF.

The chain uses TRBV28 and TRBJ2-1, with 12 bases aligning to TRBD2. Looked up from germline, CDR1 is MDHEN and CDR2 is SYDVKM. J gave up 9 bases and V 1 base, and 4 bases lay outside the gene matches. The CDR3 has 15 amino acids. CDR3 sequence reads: CASSLFASGRVEQFF. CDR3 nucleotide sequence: TGTGCCAGCAGTTTATTTGCTAGCGGGAGGGTTGAGCAGTTCTTC.

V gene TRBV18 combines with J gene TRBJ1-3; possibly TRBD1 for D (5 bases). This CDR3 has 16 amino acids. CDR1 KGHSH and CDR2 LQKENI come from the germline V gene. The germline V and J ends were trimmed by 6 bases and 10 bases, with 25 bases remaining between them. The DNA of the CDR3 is TGTGCCAGCTCCCCCGGCCCAGGGTCGGTTTTGAAAACCATATATTTT. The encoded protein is CASSPGPGSVLKTIYF.

CDR3 nucleotides: TGCGCCAGCAGCCCCGGACAGGGTGGAGGGGCCAACGTCCTGACTTTC. This encodes CASSPGQGGGANVLTF. The gene calls are TRBV5-1 and TRBJ2-6; 8 nucleotides match TRBD1. CDR1 SGHRS and CDR2 YFSETQ come from the germline V gene. Trimming cost V 4 bases and J 4 bases; bases outside gene matches: 7. This CDR3 has 16 residues.

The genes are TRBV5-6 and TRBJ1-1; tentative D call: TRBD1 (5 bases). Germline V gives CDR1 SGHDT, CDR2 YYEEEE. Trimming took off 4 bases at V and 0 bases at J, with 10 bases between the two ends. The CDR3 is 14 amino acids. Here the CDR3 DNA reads TGTGCCAGCAGCGCGGGACGGTTGAACACTGAAGCTTTCTTT. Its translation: CASSAGRLNTEAFF.

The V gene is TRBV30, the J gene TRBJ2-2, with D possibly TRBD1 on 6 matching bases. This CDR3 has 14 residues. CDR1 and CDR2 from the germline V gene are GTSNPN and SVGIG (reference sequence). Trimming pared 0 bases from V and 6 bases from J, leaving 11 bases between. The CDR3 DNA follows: TGTGCCTGGAGTGTTGTCTGGGGGCCCGGGGAGCTGTTTTTT. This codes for CAWSVVWGPGELFF.

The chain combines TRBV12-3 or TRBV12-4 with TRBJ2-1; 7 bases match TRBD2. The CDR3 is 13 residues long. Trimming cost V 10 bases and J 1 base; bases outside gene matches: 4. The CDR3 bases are TGTGCCACCCAGCGGGGTTCCTACAATGAGCAGTTCTTC. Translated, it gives CATQRGSYNEQFF.

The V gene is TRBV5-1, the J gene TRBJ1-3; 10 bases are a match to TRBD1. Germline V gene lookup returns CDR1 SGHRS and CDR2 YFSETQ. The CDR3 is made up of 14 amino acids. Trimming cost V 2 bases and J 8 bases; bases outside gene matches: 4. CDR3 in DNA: TGCGCCAGCAGCTTCGGGACAGGGGTTGACACCATATATTTT. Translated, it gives CASSFGTGVDTIYF.

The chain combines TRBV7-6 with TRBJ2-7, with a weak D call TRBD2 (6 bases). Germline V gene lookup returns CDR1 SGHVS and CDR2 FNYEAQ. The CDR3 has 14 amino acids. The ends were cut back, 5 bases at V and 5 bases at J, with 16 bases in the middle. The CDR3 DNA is TGTGCCAGCAGCATCCGCCGGGGGACGGACGAGCAGTACTTC. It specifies CASSIRRGTDEQYF.

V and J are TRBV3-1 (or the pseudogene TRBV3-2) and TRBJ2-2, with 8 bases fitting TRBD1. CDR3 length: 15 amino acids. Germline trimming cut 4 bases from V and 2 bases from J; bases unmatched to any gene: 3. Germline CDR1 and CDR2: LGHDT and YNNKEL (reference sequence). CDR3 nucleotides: TGTGCCAGCAGCCGGGGACAGGCTAACACCGGGGAGCTGTTTTTT. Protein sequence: CASSRGQANTGELFF.

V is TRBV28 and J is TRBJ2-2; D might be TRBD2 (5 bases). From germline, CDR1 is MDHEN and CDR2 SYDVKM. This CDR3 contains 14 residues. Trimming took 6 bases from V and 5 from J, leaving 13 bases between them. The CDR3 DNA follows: TGTGCCAGCAGCTCGGTAGCGACGACCGGGGAGCTGTTTTTT. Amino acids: CASSSVATTGELFF.

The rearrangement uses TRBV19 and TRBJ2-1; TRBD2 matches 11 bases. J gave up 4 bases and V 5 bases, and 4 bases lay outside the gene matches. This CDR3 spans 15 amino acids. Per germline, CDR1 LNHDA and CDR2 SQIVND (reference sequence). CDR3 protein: CASSLWTSGYNEQFF. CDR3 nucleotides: TGTGCCAGTAGTTTGTGGACTAGCGGGTACAATGAGCAGTTCTTC.

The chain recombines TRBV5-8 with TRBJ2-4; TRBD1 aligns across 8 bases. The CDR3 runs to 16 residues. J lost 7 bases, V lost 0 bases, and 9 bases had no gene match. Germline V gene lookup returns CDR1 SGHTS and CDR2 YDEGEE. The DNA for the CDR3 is TGTGCCAGCAGCTTGGGGCCCGGACAGGGATCGAACATTCAGTACTTC. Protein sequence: CASSLGPGQGSNIQYF.